This entry describes one T cell receptor beta chain. The data were taken from a study of CD8 T cells in Susac syndrome. CDR3 length: 14 residues. V was pared by 5 bases and J by 3 bases, with 14 bases between. The V gene's germline CDR1 is SEHNR and CDR2 FQNEAQ (reference sequence). With random hexamers, reverse transcription was performed on roughly 0.5 to 1 ug of RNA. Each CDR3 protein gets one entry after TCRdb re-called the immunoSEQ multiplex PCR reads with MiXCR. The sample yields 20,000 or so distinct CDR3 sequences, roughly 96% seen once. The V and J genes are TRBV7-9 and TRBJ2-7; D is unclear. This TCR was recovered from a human donor in good health. The sequenced sample consisted of CD8+ T cells from PBMCs. CDR3 DNA sequence: TGTGCCAGCAGCCCGACCGGGCCCAACTACGAGCAGTACGTC. Translating gives CASSPTGPNYEQYV.